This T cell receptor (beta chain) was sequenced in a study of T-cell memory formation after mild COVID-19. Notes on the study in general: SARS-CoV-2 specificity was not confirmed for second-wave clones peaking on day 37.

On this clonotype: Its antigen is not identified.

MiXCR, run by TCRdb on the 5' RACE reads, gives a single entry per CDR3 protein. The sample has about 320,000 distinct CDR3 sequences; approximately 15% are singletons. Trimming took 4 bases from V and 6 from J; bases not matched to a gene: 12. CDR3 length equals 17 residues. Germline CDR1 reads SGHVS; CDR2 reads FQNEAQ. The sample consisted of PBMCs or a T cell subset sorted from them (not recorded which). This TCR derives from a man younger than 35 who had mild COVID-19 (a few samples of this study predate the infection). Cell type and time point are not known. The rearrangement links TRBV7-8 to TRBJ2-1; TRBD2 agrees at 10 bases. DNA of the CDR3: TGTGCCAGCAGCTGGGAGGTAGCGGGGGGTAGTCCCAATGAGCAGTTCTTC. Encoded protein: CASSWEVAGGSPNEQFF. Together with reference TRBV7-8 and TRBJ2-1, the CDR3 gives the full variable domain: GAGVSQSPRYKVAKRGQDVALRCDPISGHVSLFWYQQALGQGPEFLTYFQNEAQLDKSGLPSDRFFAERPEGSVSTLKIQRTQQEDSAVYLCASSWEVAGGSPNEQFFGPGTRLTVL.